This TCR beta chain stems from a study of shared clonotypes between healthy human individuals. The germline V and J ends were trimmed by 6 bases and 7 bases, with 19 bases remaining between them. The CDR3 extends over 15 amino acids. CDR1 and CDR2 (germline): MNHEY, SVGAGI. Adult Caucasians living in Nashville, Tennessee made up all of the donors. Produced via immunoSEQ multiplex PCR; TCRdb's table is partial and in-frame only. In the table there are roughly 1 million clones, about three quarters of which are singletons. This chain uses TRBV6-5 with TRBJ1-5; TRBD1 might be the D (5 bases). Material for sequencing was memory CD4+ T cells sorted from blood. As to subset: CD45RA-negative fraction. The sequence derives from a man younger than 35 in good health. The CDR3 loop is CASRKGRGPGQPQHF. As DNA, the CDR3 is TGTGCCAGCAGAAAAGGAAGGGGACCCGGCCAGCCCCAGCATTTT.